This T cell receptor (beta chain) was sequenced for a study of cytomegalovirus exposure and HLA in healthy donors. The length of the CDR3 is 17 residues. V was clipped by 1 base and J by 0 bases; unmatched bases: 9. Germline V lookup: CDR1 KGHSH, CDR2 LQKENI. The data were produced by immunoSEQ multiplex PCR, yet TCRdb's version contains in-frame clones alone and is incomplete. This sample has about 110,000 clones, with approximately 94% found just once. The clonotype originates from a woman between 18 and 29 years old in good health and CMV-seronegative. The material sequenced was PBMCs. The chain employs TRBV18 and TRBJ2-7; 7 bases are shared with TRBD1. CDR3 protein: CASSPRKTGPVSYEQYF. For the CDR3, the DNA is TGTGCCAGCTCACCACGAAAGACAGGGCCAGTCTCCTACGAGCAGTACTTC.